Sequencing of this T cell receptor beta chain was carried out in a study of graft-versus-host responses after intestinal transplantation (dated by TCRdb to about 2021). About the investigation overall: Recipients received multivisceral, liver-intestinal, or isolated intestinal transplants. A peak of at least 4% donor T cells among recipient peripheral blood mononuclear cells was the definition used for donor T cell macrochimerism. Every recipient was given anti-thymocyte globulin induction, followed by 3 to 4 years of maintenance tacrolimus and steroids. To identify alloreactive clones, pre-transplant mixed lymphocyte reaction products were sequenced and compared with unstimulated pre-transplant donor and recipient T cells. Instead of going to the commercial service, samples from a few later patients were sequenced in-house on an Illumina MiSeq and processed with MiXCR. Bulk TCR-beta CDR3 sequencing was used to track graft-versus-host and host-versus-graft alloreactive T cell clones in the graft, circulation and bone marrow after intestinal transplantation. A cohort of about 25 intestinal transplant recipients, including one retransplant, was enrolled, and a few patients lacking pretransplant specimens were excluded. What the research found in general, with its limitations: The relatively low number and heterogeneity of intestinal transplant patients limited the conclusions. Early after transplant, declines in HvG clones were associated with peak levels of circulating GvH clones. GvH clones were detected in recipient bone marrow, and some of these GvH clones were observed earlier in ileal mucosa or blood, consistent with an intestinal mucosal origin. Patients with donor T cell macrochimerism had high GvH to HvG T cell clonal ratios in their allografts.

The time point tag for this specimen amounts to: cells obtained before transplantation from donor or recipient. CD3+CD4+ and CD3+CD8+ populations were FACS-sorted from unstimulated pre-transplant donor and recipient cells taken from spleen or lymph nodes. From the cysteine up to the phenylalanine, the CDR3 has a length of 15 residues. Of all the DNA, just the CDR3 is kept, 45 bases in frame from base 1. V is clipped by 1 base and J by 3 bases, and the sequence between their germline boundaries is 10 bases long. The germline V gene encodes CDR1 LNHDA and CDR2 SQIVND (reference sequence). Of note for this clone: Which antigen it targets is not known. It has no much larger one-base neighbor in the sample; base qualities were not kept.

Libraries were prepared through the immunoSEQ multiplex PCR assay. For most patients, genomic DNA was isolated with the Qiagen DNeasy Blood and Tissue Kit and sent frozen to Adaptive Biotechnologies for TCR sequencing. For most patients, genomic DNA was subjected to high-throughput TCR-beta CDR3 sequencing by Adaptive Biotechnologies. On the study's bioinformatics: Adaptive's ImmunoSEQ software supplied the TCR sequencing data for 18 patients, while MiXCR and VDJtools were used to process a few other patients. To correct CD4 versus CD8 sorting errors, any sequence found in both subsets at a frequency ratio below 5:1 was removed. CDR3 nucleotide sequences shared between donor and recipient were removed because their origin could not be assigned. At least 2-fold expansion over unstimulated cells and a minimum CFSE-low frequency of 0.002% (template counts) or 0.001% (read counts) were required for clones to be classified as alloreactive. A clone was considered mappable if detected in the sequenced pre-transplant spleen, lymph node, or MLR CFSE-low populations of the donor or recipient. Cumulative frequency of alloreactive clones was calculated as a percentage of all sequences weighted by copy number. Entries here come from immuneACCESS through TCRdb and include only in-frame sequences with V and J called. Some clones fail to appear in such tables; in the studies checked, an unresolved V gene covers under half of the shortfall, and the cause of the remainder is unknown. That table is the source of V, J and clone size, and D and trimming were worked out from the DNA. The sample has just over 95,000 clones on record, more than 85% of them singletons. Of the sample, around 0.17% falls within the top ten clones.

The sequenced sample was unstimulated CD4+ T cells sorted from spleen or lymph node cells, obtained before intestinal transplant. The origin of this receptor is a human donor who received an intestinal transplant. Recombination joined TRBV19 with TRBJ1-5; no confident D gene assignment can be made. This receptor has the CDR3 CASSIGAALNQPQHF. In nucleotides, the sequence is TGTGCCAGTAGTATAGGGGCAGCCCTCAATCAGCCCCAGCATTTT.